This TCR beta chain came from a study of T cells after yellow fever vaccination. Study observations and caveats: Across the CD4 and CD8 compartments, a small share of clonotypes was present in both.

This clonotype has at least ten counts. Its antigen is not identified. TCR cDNA, made by 5'RACE template switching, carried an added universal primer site and UMIs. TCRdb re-analysed the 5' RACE reads in MiXCR, keeping a single row per CDR3 protein. The sample shows some 350,000 distinct CDR3 sequences, approximately 4% of them seen only once. Source: PBMCs, taken 5 days after the yellow fever booster vaccination. This receptor was taken from a man in his late teens or twenties who received the YFV17D yellow fever vaccine.

The CDR3 nucleotides read TGTGCCAGCAGCTTCGCAGGGGGCGGGGACTCTGAAGCTTTCTTT. This encodes CASSFAGGGDSEAFF. The chain joins TRBV13 to TRBJ1-1; 8 positions match TRBD1. Germline CDR1 is PRHDT and CDR2 is FYEKMQ (reference sequence). CDR3 length: 15 amino acids. The ends lost 3 bases at V and 6 bases at J; junction bases unmatched: 9. The full variable domain, completed using reference TRBV13 and TRBJ1-1, is AAGVIQSPRHLIKEKRETATLKCYPIPRHDTVYWYQQGPGQDPQFLISFYEKMQSDKGSIPDRFSAQQFSDYHSELNMSSLELGDSALYFCASSFAGGGDSEAFFGQGTRLTVV.